The entry below describes one TCR beta chain. Its antigen is still unknown. This sample is drawn from a study of cytomegalovirus exposure and HLA in healthy donors. Study results and limitations: With further analysis later on, most CMV-associated TCR beta chains appeared HLA-restricted.

The PCR used 60 Vbeta and 13 Jbeta primers. In the study's own analysis: In a later analysis, the count reached 76 million or so unique TCR beta chains, with 8.5 million to 14 million shared. This table comes from immunoSEQ multiplex PCR, and its TCRdb copy is limited to in-frame clones, with some not included. Clone size and V and J calls were adopted from that table, with D and trimming inferred from the DNA. The sample lists 150,000 to 200,000 clones, 70% to 80% occurring once. With V trimmed by 5 bases and J by 4 bases, 4 bases remained unmatched. Germline values: CDR1 SGHNT, CDR2 YENEEA. This CDR3 region has 14 residues.

This TCR came from a woman in her thirties or forties in good health and CMV-seronegative. The sequencing input was PBMCs. The rearrangement joins TRBV11-3 to TRBJ2-5; 10 bases are shared with TRBD2. This CDR3 reads CASSPLAGAETQYF. DNA for the CDR3: TGTGCCAGCAGCCCCCTAGCGGGAGCAGAGACCCAGTACTTC.